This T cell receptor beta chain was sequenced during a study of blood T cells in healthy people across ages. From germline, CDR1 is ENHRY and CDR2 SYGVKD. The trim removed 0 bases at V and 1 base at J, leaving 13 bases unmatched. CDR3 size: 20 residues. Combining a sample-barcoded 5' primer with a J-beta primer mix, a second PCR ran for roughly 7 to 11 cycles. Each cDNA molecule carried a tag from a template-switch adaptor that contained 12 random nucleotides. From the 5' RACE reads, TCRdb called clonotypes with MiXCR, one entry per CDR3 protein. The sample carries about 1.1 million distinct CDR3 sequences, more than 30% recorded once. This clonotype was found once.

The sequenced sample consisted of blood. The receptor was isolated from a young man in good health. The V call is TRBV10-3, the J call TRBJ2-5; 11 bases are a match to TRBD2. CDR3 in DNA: TGTGCCATCAGTGAGTCAGGGGCCGGCGGGACTAGCGGAATCCAAGAGACCCAGTACTTC. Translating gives CAISESGAGGTSGIQETQYF.